This T cell receptor (beta chain) was observed in a study of CD4 T cells in relation to SARS-CoV-2 and coronaviruses. Study background: PBMCs were cultured with antigen for over 8 days before TCR beta sequencing. Broader study findings: Crossreactive clones expanded significantly less to SARS-CoV-2 than monoreactive clones. No donor gave both pre-pandemic and post-infection samples.

The data were produced by immunoSEQ multiplex PCR, yet TCRdb's version contains in-frame clones alone and is incomplete. Here the sample spans tens of thousands of clones, approximately 87% being singletons. Notes on this clone: No antigen is known for it.

Naive or memory CD4+ cells were cultured 1:1 with T cell-depleted PBMCs plus CEF. The sequence was obtained from an adult with COVID-19. Sequences were obtained from naive CD4+ T cells from PBMCs, cultured in vitro. Subset indicated: naive CD4+ T cells isolated by negative enrichment.

The CDR3 DNA sequence: TGTGCCAGCAGAGAACAGGGGATTCTGTACGAGCAGTACTTC. It specifies CASREQGILYEQYF. This chain links TRBV2 with TRBJ2-7; 7 bases are shared with TRBD1. Germline V CDR1 and CDR2: SNHLY, FYNNEI. CDR3 size: 14 residues. The J segment lost 4 bases and the V segment lost 6 bases, leaving 9 bases of the junction unmatched.